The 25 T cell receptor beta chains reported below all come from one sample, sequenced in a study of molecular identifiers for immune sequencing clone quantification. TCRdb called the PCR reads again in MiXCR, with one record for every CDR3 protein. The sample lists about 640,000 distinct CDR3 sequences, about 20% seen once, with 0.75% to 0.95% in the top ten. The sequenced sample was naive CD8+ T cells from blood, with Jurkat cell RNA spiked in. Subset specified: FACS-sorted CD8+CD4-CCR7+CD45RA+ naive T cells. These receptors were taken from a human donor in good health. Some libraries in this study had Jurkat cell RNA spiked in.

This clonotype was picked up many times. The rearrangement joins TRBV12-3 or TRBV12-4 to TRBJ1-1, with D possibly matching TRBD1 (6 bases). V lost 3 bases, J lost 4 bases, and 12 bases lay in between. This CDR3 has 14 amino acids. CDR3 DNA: TGTGCCAGCAGTTTTGCAGGGGTGGCCACTGAAGCTTTCTTT. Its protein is CASSFAGVATEAFF.

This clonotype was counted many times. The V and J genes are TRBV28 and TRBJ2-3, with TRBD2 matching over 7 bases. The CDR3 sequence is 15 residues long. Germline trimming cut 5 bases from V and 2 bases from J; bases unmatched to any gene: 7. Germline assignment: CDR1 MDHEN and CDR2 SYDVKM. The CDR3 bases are TGTGCCAGCAGTGCGCGGGAGATTGTCACAGATACGCAGTATTTT. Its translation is CASSAREIVTDTQYF.

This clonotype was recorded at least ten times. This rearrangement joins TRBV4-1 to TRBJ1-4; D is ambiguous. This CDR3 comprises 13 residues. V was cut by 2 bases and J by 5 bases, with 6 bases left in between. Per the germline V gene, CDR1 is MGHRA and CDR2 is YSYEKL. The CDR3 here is CASSQKGNEKLFF. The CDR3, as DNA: TGCGCCAGCAGCCAAAAGGGAAATGAAAAACTGTTTTTT.

CDR3 sequence reads: CASSQGTGVSYEQYF. The DNA of the CDR3 is TGCGCCAGCAGCCAGGGGACAGGGGTTTCCTACGAGCAGTACTTC. The chain recombines TRBV4-3 with TRBJ2-7; 10 nucleotides line up with TRBD1. Per the germline V gene, CDR1 is LGHNA and CDR2 is YSLEER. V lost 3 bases, J lost 1 base, and 3 bases stayed unmatched. CDR3 size: 15 residues.

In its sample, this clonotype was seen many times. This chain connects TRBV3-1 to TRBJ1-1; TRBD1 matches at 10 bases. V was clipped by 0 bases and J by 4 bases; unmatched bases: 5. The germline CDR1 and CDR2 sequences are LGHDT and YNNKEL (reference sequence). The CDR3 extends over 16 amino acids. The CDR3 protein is CASSQDRQGASTEAFF. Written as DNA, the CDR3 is TGTGCCAGCAGCCAAGACCGACAGGGGGCGAGCACTGAAGCTTTCTTT.

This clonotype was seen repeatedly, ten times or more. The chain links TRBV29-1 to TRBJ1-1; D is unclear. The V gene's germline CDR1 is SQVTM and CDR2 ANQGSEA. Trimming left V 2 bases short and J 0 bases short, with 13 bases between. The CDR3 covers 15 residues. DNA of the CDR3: TGCAGCGTTGAAATGGCAGCCTATCTGAACACTGAAGCTTTCTTT. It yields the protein CSVEMAAYLNTEAFF.

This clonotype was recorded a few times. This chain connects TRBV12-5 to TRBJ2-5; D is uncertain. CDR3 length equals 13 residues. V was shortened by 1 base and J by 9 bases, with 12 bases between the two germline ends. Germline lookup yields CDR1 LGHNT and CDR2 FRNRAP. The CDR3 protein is CASGLGTTLAQYF. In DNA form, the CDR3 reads TGTGCTAGTGGTTTGGGGACCACCTTAGCCCAGTACTTC.

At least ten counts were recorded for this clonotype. CDR3 nucleotide sequence: TGCAGTGCCGACACAGGGAGCGGAAACACCATATATTTT. This codes for CSADTGSGNTIYF. The chain is built from TRBV20-1 and TRBJ1-3; D may be TRBD1 (6 bases). Germline CDR1 reads DFQATT; CDR2 reads SNEGSKA (reference sequence). Between the trimmed V and J ends, which lost 6 bases and 4 bases, there was a span of 13 bases. The CDR3 is made up of 13 amino acids.

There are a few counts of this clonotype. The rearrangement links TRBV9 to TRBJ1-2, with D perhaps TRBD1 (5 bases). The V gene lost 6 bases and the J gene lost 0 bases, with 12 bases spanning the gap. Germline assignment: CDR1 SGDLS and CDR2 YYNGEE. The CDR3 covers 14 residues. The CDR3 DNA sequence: TGTGCCAGCAACACAAGGGGAGCTAACTATGGCTACACCTTC. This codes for CASNTRGANYGYTF.

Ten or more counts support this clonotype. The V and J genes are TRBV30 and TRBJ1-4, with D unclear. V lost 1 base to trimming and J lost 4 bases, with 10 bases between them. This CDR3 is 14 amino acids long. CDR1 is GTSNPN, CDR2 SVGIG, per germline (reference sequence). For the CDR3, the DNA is TGTGCCTGGAGTGAAGTACGGAGTAATGAAAAACTGTTTTTT. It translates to CAWSEVRSNEKLFF.

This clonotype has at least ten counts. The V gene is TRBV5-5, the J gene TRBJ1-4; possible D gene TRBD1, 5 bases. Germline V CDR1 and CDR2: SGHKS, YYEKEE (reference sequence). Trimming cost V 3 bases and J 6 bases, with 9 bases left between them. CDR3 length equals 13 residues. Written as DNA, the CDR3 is TGTGCCAGCAGCTATGACAGCCATGAAAAACTGTTTTTT. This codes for CASSYDSHEKLFF.

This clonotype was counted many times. The DNA for the CDR3 is TGTGCCAGCAGTGACAGGGGAATTAACACTGAAGCTTTCTTT. This codes for CASSDRGINTEAFF. The chain uses TRBV6-1 and TRBJ1-1; D may be TRBD1 (6 bases). The V end was cut by 3 bases, the J end by 2 bases, with 10 bases between. From germline, CDR1 is MNHNS and CDR2 SASEGT. The CDR3 extends over 14 amino acids.

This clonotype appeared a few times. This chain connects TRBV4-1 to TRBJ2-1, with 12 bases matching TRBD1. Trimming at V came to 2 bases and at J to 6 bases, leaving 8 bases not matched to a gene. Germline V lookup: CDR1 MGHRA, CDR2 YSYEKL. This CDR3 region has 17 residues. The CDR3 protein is CASSQNSGTGGRNEQFF. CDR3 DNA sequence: TGCGCCAGCAGCCAAAACTCCGGGACAGGGGGCCGCAATGAGCAGTTCTTC.

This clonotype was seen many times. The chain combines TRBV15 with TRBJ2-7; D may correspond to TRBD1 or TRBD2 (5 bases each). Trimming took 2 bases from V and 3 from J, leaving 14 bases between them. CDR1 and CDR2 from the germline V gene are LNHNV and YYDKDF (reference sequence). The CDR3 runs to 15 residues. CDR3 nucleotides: TGTGCCACCAGCAGATCGGGGACGGCGAGCTACGAGCAGTACTTC. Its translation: CATSRSGTASYEQYF.

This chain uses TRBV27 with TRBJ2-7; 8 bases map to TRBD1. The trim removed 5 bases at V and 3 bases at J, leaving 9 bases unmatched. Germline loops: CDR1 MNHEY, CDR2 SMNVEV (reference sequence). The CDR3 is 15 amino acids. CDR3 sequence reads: CASSTGTGLYYEQYF. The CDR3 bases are TGTGCCAGCAGTACCGGGACAGGCCTATACTACGAGCAGTACTTC.

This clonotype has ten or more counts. The CDR3 coding sequence is TGTGCCAGCAGCTTAGAGGATGAAAAACTGTTTTTT. This gives the protein CASSLEDEKLFF. This chain joins TRBV7-2 and TRBJ1-4; D not resolved. The CDR3 spans 12 residues. Germline loops: CDR1 SGHTA, CDR2 FQGNSA. The V end lost 1 base, the J end lost 6 bases, and 3 bases lay between the germline ends. Complete variable domain (other parts from reference TRBV7-2 and TRBJ1-4): GAGVSQSPSNKVTEKGKDVELRCDPISGHTALYWYRQSLGQGLEFLIYFQGNSAPDKSGLPSDRFSAERTGGSVSTLTIQRTQQEDSAVYLCASSLEDEKLFFGSGTQLSVL.

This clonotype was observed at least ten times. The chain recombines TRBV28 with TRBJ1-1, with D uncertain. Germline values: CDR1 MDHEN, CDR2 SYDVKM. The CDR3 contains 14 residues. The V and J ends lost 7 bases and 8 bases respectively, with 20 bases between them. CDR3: CASNFLAALGEAFF. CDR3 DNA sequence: TGTGCCAGCAACTTTCTGGCCGCCTTGGGAGAAGCTTTCTTT.

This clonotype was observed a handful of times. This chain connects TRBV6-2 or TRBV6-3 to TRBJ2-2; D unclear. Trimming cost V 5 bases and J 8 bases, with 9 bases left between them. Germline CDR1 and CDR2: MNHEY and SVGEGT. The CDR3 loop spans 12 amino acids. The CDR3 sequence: CASSPLSGELFF. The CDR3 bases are TGTGCCAGCAGTCCGTTATCTGGGGAGCTGTTTTTT.

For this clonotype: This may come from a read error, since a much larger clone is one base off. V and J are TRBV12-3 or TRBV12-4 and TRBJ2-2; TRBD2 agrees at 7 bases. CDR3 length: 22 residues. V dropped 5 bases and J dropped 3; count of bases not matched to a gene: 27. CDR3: CASSIGFGSTASEGRDTGELFF. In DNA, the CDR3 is TGTGCCAGCAGTATTGGATTTGGGTCCACGGCCAGCGAAGGGAGGGACACCGGGGAGCTGTTTTTT.

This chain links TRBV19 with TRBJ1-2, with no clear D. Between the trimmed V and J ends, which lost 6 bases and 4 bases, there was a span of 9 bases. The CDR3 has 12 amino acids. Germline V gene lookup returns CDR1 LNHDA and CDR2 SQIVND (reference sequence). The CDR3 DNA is TGTGCCAGTAGCAACAGTATCTATGGCTACACCTTC. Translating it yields CASSNSIYGYTF.

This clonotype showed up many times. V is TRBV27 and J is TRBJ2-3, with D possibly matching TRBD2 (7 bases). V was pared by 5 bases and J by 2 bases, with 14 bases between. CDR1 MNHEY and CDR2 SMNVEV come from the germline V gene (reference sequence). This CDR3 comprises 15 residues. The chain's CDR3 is CASSIPGGPTDTQYF. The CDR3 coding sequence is TGTGCCAGCAGTATTCCGGGGGGCCCCACAGATACGCAGTATTTT.

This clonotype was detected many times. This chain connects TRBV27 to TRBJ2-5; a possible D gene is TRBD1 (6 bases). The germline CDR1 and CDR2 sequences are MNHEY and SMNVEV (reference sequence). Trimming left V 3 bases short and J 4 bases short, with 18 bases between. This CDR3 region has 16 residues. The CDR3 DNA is TGTGCCAGCAGTTTTACATTCTCACAGGGCGGAGAGACCCAGTACTTC. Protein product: CASSFTFSQGGETQYF.

The chain's CDR3 is CASSSTGRTNYGYTF. Written as DNA, the CDR3 is TGTGCCAGCAGCTCTACCGGGAGAACTAACTATGGCTACACCTTC. The chain uses TRBV7-9 and TRBJ1-2; D unresolved. CDR1 is SEHNR, CDR2 FQNEAQ, per germline (reference sequence). The CDR3 totals 15 residues. The V and J ends lost 4 bases and 0 bases respectively, with 12 bases between them.

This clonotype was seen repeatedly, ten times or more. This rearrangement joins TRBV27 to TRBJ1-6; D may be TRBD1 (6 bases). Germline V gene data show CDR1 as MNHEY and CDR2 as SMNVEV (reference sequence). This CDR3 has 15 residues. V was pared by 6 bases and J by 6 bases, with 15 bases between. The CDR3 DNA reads TGTGCCAGCAGCCTAGGGGGTCTTGGTAATTCACCCCTCCACTTT. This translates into CASSLGGLGNSPLHF.

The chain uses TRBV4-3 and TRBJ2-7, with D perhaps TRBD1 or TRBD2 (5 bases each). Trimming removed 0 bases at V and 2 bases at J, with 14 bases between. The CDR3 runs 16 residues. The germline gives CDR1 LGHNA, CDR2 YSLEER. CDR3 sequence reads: CASSQDSGTGTYEQYF. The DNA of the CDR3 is TGCGCCAGCAGCCAAGATTCCGGGACGGGGACCTACGAGCAGTACTTC.